A single sample is the source of the 28 T cell receptor beta chains below, sequenced in a study of blood T cell repertoires in COVID-19. Method: immunoSEQ multiplex PCR; TCRdb's copy keeps in-frame clones and lacks some. The sample records 150,000 or so clones, about 90% being singletons. The sample consisted of PBMCs or T cells enriched from blood (not recorded which). Receptor source: a human donor with acute COVID-19. The donor label of this sample is uncertain.

The gene calls are TRBV19 and TRBJ2-1; 7 bases are shared with TRBD1. The germline gives CDR1 LNHDA, CDR2 SQIVND (reference sequence). This CDR3 is built from 17 residues. Trimming cost V 1 base and J 4 bases; bases outside gene matches: 10. In DNA form, the CDR3 reads TGTGCCAGTAGTATAGGGGACAGCCAACTCAAGTACAATGAGCAGTTCTTC. The encoded protein is CASSIGDSQLKYNEQFF.

The chain carries TRBV5-1 and TRBJ2-7; TRBD2 aligns across 8 bases. J lost 4 bases, V lost 3 bases, and 6 bases had no gene match. Germline V lookup: CDR1 SGHRS, CDR2 YFSETQ. This CDR3 is built from 14 residues. The CDR3 region has the DNA TGCGCCAGCAGCTCCCGAGCGGGGGCGTACGAGCAGTACTTC. It translates to CASSSRAGAYEQYF.

The J gene is TRBJ1-4, the V gene TRBV5-1; the D gene is possibly TRBD1 (5 bases). The CDR3 runs to 14 residues. V was trimmed by 4 bases and J by 7 bases, leaving 14 bases between them. CDR1 is SGHRS, CDR2 YFSETQ, per germline. The CDR3 spells CASSADRGGEKLFF. CDR3 in DNA: TGCGCCAGCAGCGCGGACCGGGGGGGTGAAAAACTGTTTTTT.

The rearrangement links TRBV5-3 to TRBJ1-4; D is perhaps TRBD1 (6 bases). TRBV5-3 is noted as an ORF with a role that remains uncertain. CDR3 size: 16 residues. V lost 4 bases to trimming and J lost 0 bases, with 13 bases between them. Written as DNA, the CDR3 is TGTGCCAGAAGCCCCGACAGGACCTCAACTAATGAAAAACTGTTTTTT. It specifies CARSPDRTSTNEKLFF.

The gene calls are TRBV27 and TRBJ2-7; D is perhaps TRBD2 (6 bases). The germline CDR1 and CDR2 sequences are MNHEY and SMNVEV (reference sequence). The CDR3 is made up of 12 amino acids. V lost 10 bases to trimming and J lost 0 bases, with 10 bases between them. The CDR3 nucleotides are TGTGCCACGGGAGAATCCTCCTACGAGCAGTACTTC. Amino acid sequence: CATGESSYEQYF.

This rearrangement joins TRBV19 to TRBJ1-5; tentatively, D is TRBD1 (6 bases). There are 14 residues in the CDR3. Germline loops: CDR1 LNHDA, CDR2 SQIVND (reference sequence). V lost 3 bases, J lost 4 bases, and 10 bases lay in between. The CDR3, as DNA: TGTGCCAGTAGTATTCAAGGGGGTAATCAGCCCCAGCATTTT. As protein: CASSIQGGNQPQHF.

This clone was seen once. This chain uses TRBV7-3 with TRBJ2-3; a possible D gene is TRBD2 (6 bases). Germline V CDR1 and CDR2: SGHTA, FQGTGA. The CDR3 spans 13 residues. Trimming took 4 bases from V and 2 from J, leaving 7 bases between them. CDR3 in amino acids: CASSWDFTDTQYF. As DNA, the CDR3 is TGTGCCAGCAGCTGGGACTTCACAGATACGCAGTATTTT. The full variable domain, its missing parts supplied by reference TRBV7-3 and TRBJ2-3, is GAGVSQTPSNKVTEKGKYVELRCDPISGHTALYWYRQSLGQGPEFLIYFQGTGAADDSGLPNDRFFAVRPEGSVSTLKIQRTERGDSAVYLCASSWDFTDTQYFGPGTRLTVL.

This rearrangement joins TRBV7-3 to TRBJ2-7; D gene uncertain. The CDR3 is 14 residues long. Germline V lookup: CDR1 SGHTA, CDR2 FQGTGA. V lost 5 bases and J 5 bases, leaving 16 bases between the germline ends. The CDR3 loop reads CASSPPSPPNEQYF. DNA of the CDR3: TGTGCCAGCAGCCCGCCTTCCCCCCCTAACGAGCAGTACTTC.

The genes are TRBV5-1 and TRBJ2-2; D unclear. The CDR3 has 17 amino acids. Germline CDR1 SGHRS, CDR2 YFSETQ. V was clipped by 4 bases and J by 2 bases, with 18 bases between them. CDR3 amino acids: CASSPYSVQINTGELFF. CDR3 DNA: TGCGCCAGCAGCCCCTACAGTGTCCAAATCAACACCGGGGAGCTGTTTTTT.

V and J are TRBV7-9 and TRBJ2-7; TRBD1 agrees at 11 bases. V lost 5 bases to trimming and J lost 3 bases; unmatched junction nucleotides: 3. The CDR3 spans 14 residues. CDR1 SEHNR and CDR2 FQNEAQ come from the germline V gene (reference sequence). The CDR3 DNA follows: TGTGCCAGCAGCAGGGGACAGGGGGGCTACGAGCAGTACTTC. Its translation: CASSRGQGGYEQYF. Looking up the rest from reference TRBV7-9 and TRBJ2-7 gives the full variable domain: DTGVSQNPRHKITKRGQNVTFRCDPISEHNRLYWYRQTLGQGPEFLTYFQNEAQLEKSRLLSDRFSAERPKGSFSTLEIQRTEQGDSAMYLCASSRGQGGYEQYFGPGTRLTVT.

V usage is TRBV30 and J usage is TRBJ2-2; 10 nucleotides match TRBD1. Germline CDR1 is GTSNPN and CDR2 is SVGIG (reference sequence). CDR3 length equals 16 residues. Trimming took 0 bases from V and 4 from J; bases not matched to a gene: 5. The CDR3: CAWSVRTGGLTGELFF. Here the CDR3 DNA reads TGTGCCTGGAGTGTAAGGACAGGGGGTCTCACCGGGGAGCTGTTTTTT.

The chain recombines TRBV10-3 with TRBJ1-6; D uncertain. Germline V gene data show CDR1 as ENHRY and CDR2 as SYGVKD. The CDR3 contains 13 residues. The V end was cut by 8 bases, the J end by 5 bases, with 10 bases between. This chain's CDR3 is CAIQQFNNSPLHF. CDR3 nucleotide sequence: TGTGCCATCCAACAGTTTAATAATTCACCCCTCCACTTT.

The CDR3 sequence is CASSPRTAEAFF. CDR3 bases: TGTGCCAGCTCACCCCGGACAGCTGAAGCTTTCTTT. The chain couples TRBV18 to TRBJ1-1; perhaps TRBD1 as D (6 bases). Between the trimmed V and J ends, which lost 3 bases and 6 bases, there was a span of 8 bases. Germline lookup yields CDR1 KGHSH and CDR2 LQKENI. This CDR3 has 12 amino acids.

The chain is built from TRBV27 and TRBJ2-7, with 7 bases identical to TRBD1. CDR1 is MNHEY and CDR2 is SMNVEV in the germline V gene (reference sequence). V gave up 5 bases and J gave up 0 bases; unmatched junction bases: 7. The CDR3 sequence is 15 residues long. The CDR3 nucleotides read TGTGCCAGCAGTCCTGACAGGGCTATCTCCTACGAGCAGTACTTC. Protein: CASSPDRAISYEQYF.

The V gene is TRBV14, the J gene TRBJ2-6; 8 nucleotides line up with TRBD1. The CDR3 spans 19 residues. V lost 4 bases to trimming and J lost 1 base; unmatched junction nucleotides: 12. Germline CDR1 and CDR2: SGHDN and FVKESK. CDR3 DNA: TGTGCCAGCAGCCTCGGACAGGGTTGGGAGTGGTCTGGGGCCAACGTCCTGACTTTC. It codes for CASSLGQGWEWSGANVLTF.

This clone was seen once. V is TRBV27 and J is TRBJ2-3; the match to TRBD2 covers 13 bases. Unmatched junction bases numbered 4, after V lost 0 bases and J lost 4 bases. Germline V CDR1 and CDR2: MNHEY, SMNVEV (reference sequence). The CDR3 contains 17 residues. This CDR3 is CASSLSGLAGFSDTQYF. The CDR3 nucleotides read TGTGCCAGCAGTTTATCGGGACTAGCGGGGTTCTCAGATACGCAGTATTTT.

CDR3 bases: TGTGCCAGTAGTATAGACCTCGGGACAGAAGGAATTAATGAAAAACTGTTTTTT. The encoded protein is CASSIDLGTEGINEKLFF. The chain couples TRBV19 to TRBJ1-4; 7 bases fit TRBD1. Germline values: CDR1 LNHDA, CDR2 SQIVND (reference sequence). The trim removed 0 bases at V and 4 bases at J, leaving 11 bases unmatched. There are 18 residues in the CDR3.

The rearrangement joins TRBV5-1 to TRBJ2-7, with D hard to call. Germline assignment: CDR1 SGHRS and CDR2 YFSETQ. V shed 4 bases and J shed 6 bases, with 20 bases lying between them. The CDR3 loop spans 15 amino acids. CDR3 DNA: TGCGCCAGCAGCGCCGCAGGAACCCCTACCGGCGAGCAGTACTTC. Translated: CASSAAGTPTGEQYF.

This clone has only one observation. This chain links TRBV27 with TRBJ2-3, with TRBD2 identical over 11 bases. The germline V gene encodes CDR1 MNHEY and CDR2 SMNVEV (reference sequence). After removal of 4 bases from V and 3 bases from J, the junction contained 9 bases not matched to a gene. This CDR3 has 17 residues. CDR3 protein: CASSYSSGTSGTDTQYF. CDR3 DNA sequence: TGTGCCAGCAGTTATTCCTCCGGGACTAGCGGAACAGATACGCAGTATTTT.

The CDR3 DNA is TGCGCCAGCAGCCAAGAGATTTTGGGGCCTGAAAAACTGTTTTTT. It translates to CASSQEILGPEKLFF. The genes are TRBV4-3 and TRBJ1-4; a weak D match, TRBD1 (5 bases). The CDR3 sequence is 15 residues long. V gave up 0 bases and J gave up 7 bases, with 12 bases separating them. Germline loops: CDR1 LGHNA, CDR2 YSLEER.

The chain couples TRBV5-4 to TRBJ2-5, with 12 bases that match TRBD2. V dropped 1 base and J dropped 5; count of bases not matched to a gene: 9. The CDR3 loop spans 17 amino acids. CDR1 and CDR2 from the germline V gene are SGHNT and YYREEE (reference sequence). CDR3 coding DNA: TGTGCCAGCAGCTTGAGGCTAGCGGGGGGGCGGTATGAGACCCAGTACTTC. Encoded protein: CASSLRLAGGRYETQYF.

The chain recombines TRBV5-4 with TRBJ2-5; no clear D gene. Trimming pared 1 base from V and 4 bases from J, leaving 14 bases between. In germline, CDR1 is SGHNT, CDR2 YYREEE (reference sequence). This CDR3 has 15 amino acids. CDR3: CASSLSLQRGETQYF. Here the CDR3 DNA reads TGTGCCAGCAGCTTGAGTCTCCAAAGAGGAGAGACCCAGTACTTC.

This chain joins TRBV7-9 and TRBJ2-7, with a weak D call TRBD1 (5 bases). V was trimmed by 4 bases and J by 2 bases, leaving 15 bases between them. The germline V gene has CDR1 SEHNR and CDR2 FQNEAQ (reference sequence). This CDR3 contains 15 residues. CDR3 sequence (DNA): TGTGCCAGCAGCTCATACAGGCAACAAACCTACGAGCAGTACTTC. Translating gives CASSSYRQQTYEQYF. The entire variable domain, with the rest obtained from reference TRBV7-9 and TRBJ2-7, is as follows: DTGVSQNPRHKITKRGQNVTFRCDPISEHNRLYWYRQTLGQGPEFLTYFQNEAQLEKSRLLSDRFSAERPKGSFSTLEIQRTEQGDSAMYLCASSSYRQQTYEQYFGPGTRLTVT.

The chain uses TRBV6-6 and TRBJ2-2, with D possibly matching TRBD2 (5 bases). The germline V gene has CDR1 MNHNY and CDR2 SVGAGI (reference sequence). CDR3 size: 14 residues. The V gene lost 8 bases and the J gene lost 3 bases, with 13 bases spanning the gap. The CDR3: CASRGEGDTGELFF. CDR3 sequence (DNA): TGTGCCAGCCGAGGAGAGGGAGACACCGGGGAGCTGTTTTTT.

The table lists this clone with a count of one. The chain combines TRBV19 with TRBJ2-1, with 9 bases lining up with TRBD2. CDR3 length: 16 residues. Per germline, CDR1 LNHDA and CDR2 SQIVND (reference sequence). The J segment lost 5 bases and the V segment lost 0 bases, leaving 5 bases of the junction unmatched. Here the CDR3 DNA reads TGTGCCAGTAGTATAGATCTTAGCGGGGGAAACAATGAGCAGTTCTTC. Translating it yields CASSIDLSGGNNEQFF. The full variable domain, rest sourced from reference TRBV19 and TRBJ2-1, is DGGITQSPKYLFRKEGQNVTLSCEQNLNHDAMYWYRQDPGQGLRLIYYSQIVNDFQKGDIAEGYSVSREKKESFPLTVTSAQKNPTAFYLCASSIDLSGGNNEQFFGPGTRLTVL.

This clone showed up just once. The chain links TRBV21-1 to TRBJ1-5; no check of the table's D call, TRBD1, against the DNA was made. TRBV21-1 is a documented pseudogene. CDR3 length equals 15 residues. The CDR3 DNA reads TGTGCCAGCAGCAAAGAAACAGGGGCCGACCAGCCCCAGCATTTT. It is translated as CASSKETGADQPQHF.

V is TRBV7-8 and J is TRBJ1-2; 11 bases match TRBD1. The CDR3 consists of 15 residues. Germline-derived CDR1 and CDR2 are SGHVS and FQNEAQ. V lost 2 bases, J lost 8 bases, and 7 bases stayed unmatched. The CDR3 spells CASSLIGQGARGYTF. CDR3 DNA sequence: TGTGCCAGCAGCTTAATTGGACAGGGGGCACGGGGCTACACCTTC.

With respect to this clone: The identical CDR3 is also encoded by other nucleotide sequences in the sample. This chain joins TRBV7-9 and TRBJ1-1; D gene uncertain. Germline V CDR1 and CDR2: SEHNR, FQNEAQ (reference sequence). The CDR3 is made up of 14 amino acids. Trimming took 4 bases from V and 2 from J, leaving 11 bases between them. The CDR3: CASSSYRENTEAFF. The CDR3 bases are TGTGCCAGCAGCTCGTACAGAGAAAACACTGAAGCTTTCTTT.